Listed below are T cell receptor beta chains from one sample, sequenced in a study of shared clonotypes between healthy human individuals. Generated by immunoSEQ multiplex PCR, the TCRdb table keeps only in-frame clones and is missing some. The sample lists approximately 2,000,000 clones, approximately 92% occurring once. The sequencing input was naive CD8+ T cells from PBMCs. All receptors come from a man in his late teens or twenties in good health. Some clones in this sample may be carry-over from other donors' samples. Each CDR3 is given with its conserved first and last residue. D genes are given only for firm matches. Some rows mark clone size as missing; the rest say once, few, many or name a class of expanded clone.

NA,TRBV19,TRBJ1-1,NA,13,CASSSSVNTEAFF,TGTGCCAGTAGTAGTTCTGTGAACACTGAAGCTTTCTTT
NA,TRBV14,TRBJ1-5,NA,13,CASAPTGQGPQHF,TGTGCCAGCGCCCCGACAGGTCAGGGACCCCAGCATTTT
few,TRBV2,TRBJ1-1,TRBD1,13,CASRDRGRTEAFF,TGTGCCAGCAGGGACAGGGGGCGAACTGAAGCTTTCTTT
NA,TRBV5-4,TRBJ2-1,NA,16,CASSFIAGPLYNEQFF,TGTGCCAGCAGCTTCATTGCGGGGCCCCTCTACAATGAGCAGTTCTTC
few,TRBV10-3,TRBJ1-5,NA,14,CAISESQGGQPQHF,TGTGCCATCAGTGAGTCACAGGGCGGTCAGCCCCAGCATTTT
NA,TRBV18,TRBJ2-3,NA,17,CASSPKVTAGSTDTQYF,TGTGCCAGCTCACCAAAGGTTACGGCGGGGAGCACAGATACGCAGTATTTT
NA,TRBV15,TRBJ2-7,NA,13,CATSNPRGYEQYF,TGTGCCACCAGCAACCCCAGGGGTTACGAGCAGTACTTC
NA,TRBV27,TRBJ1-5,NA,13,CASSVGGWQPQHF,TGTGCCAGCAGTGTCGGGGGCTGGCAGCCCCAGCATTTT
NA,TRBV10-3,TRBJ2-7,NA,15,CAIRLYSEGSYEQYF,TGTGCCATCAGGCTTTACTCCGAGGGCTCCTACGAGCAGTACTTC
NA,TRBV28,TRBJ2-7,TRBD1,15,CASRDRQGSPYEQYF,TGTGCCAGCAGGGATCGACAGGGTTCCCCTTACGAGCAGTACTTC
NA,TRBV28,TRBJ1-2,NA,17,CASSLRNPPDSGYGYTF,TGTGCCAGCAGTTTACGTAACCCGCCGGACAGCGGCTATGGCTACACCTTC
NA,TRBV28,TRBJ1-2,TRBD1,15,CASSSLGQGNYGYTF,TGTGCCAGCAGTTCATTGGGACAGGGGAACTATGGCTACACCTTC
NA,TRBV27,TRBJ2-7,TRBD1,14,CASRRGQGLYEQYF,TGTGCCAGCAGAAGGGGACAGGGGCTTTACGAGCAGTACTTC
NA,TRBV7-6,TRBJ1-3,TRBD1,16,CASSLVARGLRNTIYF,TGTGCCAGCAGCTTAGTGGCCAGGGGGCTGCGAAACACCATATATTTT
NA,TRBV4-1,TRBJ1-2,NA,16,CASSQVLGRESEGYTF,TGCGCCAGCAGCCAAGTCCTAGGCAGGGAATCGGAAGGCTACACCTTC
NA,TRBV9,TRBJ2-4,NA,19,CASSDMGRGTGGAKNIQYF,TGTGCCAGCAGTGATATGGGTAGAGGGACGGGTGGGGCCAAAAACATTCAGTACTTC
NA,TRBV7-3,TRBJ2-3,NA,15,CASSFKQGSTDTQYF,TGTGCCAGCAGCTTTAAACAGGGTTCCACAGATACGCAGTATTTT
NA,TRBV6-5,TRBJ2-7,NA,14,CASSPIQGSYEQYF,TGTGCCAGCAGTCCAATTCAGGGTTCCTACGAGCAGTACTTC
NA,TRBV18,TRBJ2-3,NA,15,CASSPGVFAADTQYF,TGTGCCAGCTCACCTGGTGTGTTCGCAGCAGATACGCAGTATTTT
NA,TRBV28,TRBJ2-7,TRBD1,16,CASSSPGTVRSYEQYF,TGTGCCAGCAGTTCGCCGGGGACAGTGAGATCCTACGAGCAGTACTTC
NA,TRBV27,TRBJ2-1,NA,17,CASSALSPLGRNNEQFF,TGTGCCAGCAGTGCCCTATCCCCACTTGGACGAAACAATGAGCAGTTCTTC
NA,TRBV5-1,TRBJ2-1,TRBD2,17,CASSPEPSGFSYNEQFF,TGCGCCAGCAGCCCGGAACCTAGCGGGTTCTCCTACAATGAGCAGTTCTTC
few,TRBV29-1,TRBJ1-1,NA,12,CSGVVMNTEAFF,TGCAGCGGGGTCGTTATGAACACTGAAGCTTTCTTT
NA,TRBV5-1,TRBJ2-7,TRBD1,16,CASSSWTGGANYEQYF,TGCGCCAGCAGCTCGTGGACAGGGGGCGCAAACTACGAGCAGTACTTC
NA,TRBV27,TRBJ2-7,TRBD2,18,CASGKGLAVISAVYEQYF,TGTGCCAGCGGGAAGGGGCTAGCGGTGATCTCGGCCGTATACGAGCAGTACTTC
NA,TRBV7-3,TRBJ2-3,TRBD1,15,CASSSGTGGADTQYF,TGTGCCAGCAGCTCTGGGACAGGGGGTGCGGATACGCAGTATTTT
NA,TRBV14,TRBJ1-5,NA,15,CASSQGPGNLQPQHF,TGTGCCAGCAGCCAAGGTCCCGGGAACCTCCAGCCCCAGCATTTT
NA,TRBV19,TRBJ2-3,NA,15,CASSIRGTPTDTQYF,TGTGCCAGTAGTATTCGAGGGACACCCACAGATACGCAGTATTTT
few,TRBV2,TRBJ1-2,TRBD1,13,CASRTGTGYGYTF,TGTGCCAGCAGAACCGGGACAGGGTATGGCTACACCTTC
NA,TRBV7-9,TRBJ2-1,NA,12,CASGPSYNEQFF,TGTGCCAGCGGGCCGTCTTACAATGAGCAGTTCTTC
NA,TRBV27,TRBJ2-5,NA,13,CASRLIEEETQYF,TGTGCCAGCAGACTAATAGAAGAAGAGACCCAGTACTTC
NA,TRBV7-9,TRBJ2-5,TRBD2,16,CASSTRTSGTQETQYF,TGTGCCAGCAGCACCCGGACTAGCGGGACGCAAGAGACCCAGTACTTC
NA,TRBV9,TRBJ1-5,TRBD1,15,CASSASDRPNQPQHF,TGTGCCAGCAGCGCTTCGGACAGGCCCAATCAGCCCCAGCATTTT
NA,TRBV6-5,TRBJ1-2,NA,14,CASSYSETGSGYTF,TGTGCCAGCAGTTACTCTGAGACAGGCTCTGGCTACACCTTC
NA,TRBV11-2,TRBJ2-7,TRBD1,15,CASSYTGGPSYEQYF,TGTGCCAGCAGCTATACAGGGGGCCCCTCCTACGAGCAGTACTTC
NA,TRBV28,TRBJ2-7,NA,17,CASSAAGSIRKTYEQYF,TGTGCCAGCAGCGCCGCAGGATCAATCAGGAAAACCTACGAGCAGTACTTC
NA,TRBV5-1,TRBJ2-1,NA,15,CASSLAGGAYNEQFF,TGCGCCAGCAGCTTGGCTGGCGGGGCCTACAATGAGCAGTTCTTC
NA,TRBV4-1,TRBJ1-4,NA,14,CASSQDPSVEKLFF,TGCGCCAGCAGCCAAGACCCCTCCGTTGAAAAACTGTTTTTT
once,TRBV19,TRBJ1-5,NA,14,CASLTGNSNQPQHF,TGTGCCAGTCTGACAGGTAATAGCAATCAGCCCCAGCATTTT
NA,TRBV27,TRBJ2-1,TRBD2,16,CASSQGLAGARDEQFF,TGTGCCAGCAGTCAGGGACTAGCGGGGGCCAGGGATGAGCAGTTCTTC
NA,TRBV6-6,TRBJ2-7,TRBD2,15,CASSYFAGVVYEQYF,TGTGCCAGCAGTTACTTTGCGGGGGTGGTTTACGAGCAGTACTTC